One sample yielded the 6 T cell receptor beta chains listed below, sequenced in a study of blood T cell repertoires in COVID-19. Profiled with immunoSEQ multiplex PCR; TCRdb holds only in-frame clones, not every one. The data contain fewer than 150,000 clones, 84% of them singletons. The material sequenced was peripheral blood. These TCRs come from a human donor in a cohort sampled during active COVID-19.

V gene TRBV7-6 combines with J gene TRBJ2-1; 10 positions agree with TRBD2. V was pared by 2 bases and J by 9 bases, with 7 bases of the junction left unmatched. The CDR3 has 15 residues. Germline CDR1 and CDR2: SGHVS and FNYEAQ. CDR3: CASSLSGGAVGEQFF. As DNA, the CDR3 is TGTGCCAGCAGCTTAAGCGGGGGGGCCGTGGGTGAGCAGTTCTTC.

V and J are TRBV6-4 and TRBJ1-1; perhaps TRBD1 as D (6 bases). V was pared by 4 bases and J by 1 base, with 10 bases between. Germline assignment: CDR1 MRHNA and CDR2 SNTAGT. The CDR3 spans 14 residues. Here the CDR3 reads CASSAGHKNTEAFF. CDR3 coding DNA: TGTGCCAGCAGTGCGGGACATAAGAACACTGAAGCTTTCTTT.

The table lists this clone with a few counts. The chain combines TRBV30 with TRBJ1-2, with no clear D. The CDR3 loop spans 10 amino acids. Trimming cost V 4 bases and J 6 bases, with 6 bases left between them. Looked up from germline, CDR1 is GTSNPN and CDR2 is SVGIG (reference sequence). The CDR3 DNA follows: TGTGCCTGGAATCATGATGGCTACACCTTC. Its translation is CAWNHDGYTF.

The chain joins TRBV27 to TRBJ1-1; D might be TRBD1 (6 bases). The CDR3 length is 15 residues. The V and J ends lost 5 bases and 1 base respectively, with 14 bases between them. Germline loops: CDR1 MNHEY, CDR2 SMNVEV (reference sequence). The CDR3 is CASSPQNRENTEAFF. The CDR3 nucleotides read TGTGCCAGCAGTCCGCAGAACAGGGAGAACACTGAAGCTTTCTTT.

This chain links TRBV24-1 with TRBJ2-7; D perhaps matches TRBD2 (5 bases). Looked up from germline, CDR1 is KGHDR and CDR2 is SFDVKD. Trimming removed 9 bases from V and 1 base from J, with 9 bases in between. CDR3 length: 12 residues. CDR3: CATRDGSYEQYF. Here the CDR3 DNA reads TGTGCCACCCGGGATGGGTCCTACGAGCAGTACTTC.

The gene calls are TRBV11-3 and TRBJ1-6; the D is unclear. Trimming took off 2 bases at V and 8 bases at J, with 10 bases between the two ends. From germline, CDR1 is SGHNT and CDR2 YENEEA. The CDR3 consists of 14 residues. The CDR3 is CASSLRGGDSPLHF. The CDR3 DNA follows: TGTGCCAGCAGCTTACGGGGTGGAGATTCACCCCTCCACTTT.